The entry that follows covers one T cell receptor beta chain sequence. No antigen is known for it. Other DNA sequences within the sample encode an identical CDR3. The record originates from a study of shared clonotypes between healthy human individuals. Here immunoSEQ multiplex PCR was the method, and the copy in TCRdb shows in-frame clones only, minus some. The sample lists some 2,500,000 clones, 90% to 95% occurring once. This CDR3 has 15 amino acids. Germline V gene sequence: CDR1 SGHNT, CDR2 YYREEE (reference sequence). Trimming left V 0 bases short and J 4 bases short, with 11 bases between. Study-wide results and limits: Apart from blood, nothing was sampled; tissue repertoires likely differ.

This chain connects TRBV5-4 to TRBJ1-5; D is ambiguous. This TCR was sampled from a man between 18 and 29 years old in good health. Some clones in this sample may be carry-over from other donors' samples. Sample: naive CD4+ T cells from PBMCs. Subset meaning: CD45RA+ positively selected. The CDR3: CASSLDGGGNQPQHF. The CDR3 nucleotides are TGTGCCAGCAGCTTGGACGGCGGAGGGAATCAGCCCCAGCATTTT. Full variable domain (rest looked up from reference TRBV5-4 and TRBJ1-5): ETGVTQSPTHLIKTRGQQVTLRCSSQSGHNTVSWYQQALGQGPQFIFQYYREEENGRGNFPPRFSGLQFPNYSSELNVNALELDDSALYLCASSLDGGGNQPQHFGDGTRLSIL.